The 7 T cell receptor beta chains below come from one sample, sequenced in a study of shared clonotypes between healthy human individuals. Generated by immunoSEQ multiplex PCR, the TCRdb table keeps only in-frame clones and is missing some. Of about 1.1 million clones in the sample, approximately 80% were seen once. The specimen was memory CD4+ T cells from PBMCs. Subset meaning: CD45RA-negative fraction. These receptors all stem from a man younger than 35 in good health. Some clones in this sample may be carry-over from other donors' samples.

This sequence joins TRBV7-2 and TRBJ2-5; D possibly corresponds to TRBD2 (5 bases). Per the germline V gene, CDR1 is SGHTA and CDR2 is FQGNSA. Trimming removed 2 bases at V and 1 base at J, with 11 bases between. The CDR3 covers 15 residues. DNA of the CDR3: TGTGCCAGCAGCTTACCACGGGGAGTCCAAGAGACCCAGTACTTC. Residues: CASSLPRGVQETQYF.

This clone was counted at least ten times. Here the CDR3 reads CASSQGRLAGDHRGSYNEQFF. The CDR3 DNA reads as TGCGCCAGCAGCCAAGGTAGATTAGCGGGCGACCATAGGGGCTCCTACAATGAGCAGTTCTTC. The rearrangement uses TRBV4-1 and TRBJ2-1, with TRBD2 matching over 7 bases. Per germline, CDR1 MGHRA and CDR2 YSYEKL. The CDR3 runs to 21 residues. V gave up 1 base and J gave up 0 bases; unmatched junction bases: 18.

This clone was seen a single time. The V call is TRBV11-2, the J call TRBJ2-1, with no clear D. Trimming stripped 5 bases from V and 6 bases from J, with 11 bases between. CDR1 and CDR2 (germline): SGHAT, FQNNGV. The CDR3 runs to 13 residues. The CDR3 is CASSDGVLNEQFF. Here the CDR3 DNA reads TGTGCCAGCAGCGATGGGGTGCTCAATGAGCAGTTCTTC.

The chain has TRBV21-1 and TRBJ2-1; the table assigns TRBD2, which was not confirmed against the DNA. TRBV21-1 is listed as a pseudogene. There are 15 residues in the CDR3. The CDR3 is CASTQAGSSYNEQFF. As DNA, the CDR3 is TGTGCCAGCACCCAGGCGGGGAGCTCCTACAATGAGCAGTTCTTC.

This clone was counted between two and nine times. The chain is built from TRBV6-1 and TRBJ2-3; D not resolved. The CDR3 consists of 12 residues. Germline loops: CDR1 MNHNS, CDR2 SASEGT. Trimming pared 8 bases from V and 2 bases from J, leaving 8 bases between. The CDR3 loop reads CASRRYTDTQYF. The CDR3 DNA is TGTGCCAGCCGCAGATACACAGATACGCAGTATTTT.

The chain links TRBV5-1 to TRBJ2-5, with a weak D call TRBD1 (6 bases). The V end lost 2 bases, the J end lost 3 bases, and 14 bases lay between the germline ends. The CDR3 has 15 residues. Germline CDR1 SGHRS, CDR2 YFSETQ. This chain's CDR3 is CASSFRTVGEETQYF. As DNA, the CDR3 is TGCGCCAGCAGCTTCCGGACAGTGGGAGAAGAGACCCAGTACTTC.

CDR3 DNA: TGTGCCAGCACTCCCCGGGTTACCAAAAACATTCAGTACTTC. It codes for CASTPRVTKNIQYF. V and J are TRBV28 and TRBJ2-4; the D is unclear. The CDR3 is 14 amino acids. Trimming removed 7 bases at V and 2 bases at J, with 12 bases between. The germline V gene encodes CDR1 MDHEN and CDR2 SYDVKM.